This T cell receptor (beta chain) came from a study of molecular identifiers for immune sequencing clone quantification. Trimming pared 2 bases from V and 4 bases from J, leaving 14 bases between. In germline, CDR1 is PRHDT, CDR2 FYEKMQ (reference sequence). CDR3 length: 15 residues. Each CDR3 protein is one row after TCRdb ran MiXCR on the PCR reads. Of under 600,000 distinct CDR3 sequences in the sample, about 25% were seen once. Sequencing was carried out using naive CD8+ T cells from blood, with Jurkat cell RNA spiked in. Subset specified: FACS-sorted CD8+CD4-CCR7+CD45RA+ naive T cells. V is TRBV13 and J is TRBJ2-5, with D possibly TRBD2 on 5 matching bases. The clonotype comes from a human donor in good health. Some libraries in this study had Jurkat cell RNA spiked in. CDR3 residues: CASSLNRRSRETQYF. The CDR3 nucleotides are TGTGCCAGCAGCTTAAACCGGAGGAGCCGAGAGACCCAGTACTTC.